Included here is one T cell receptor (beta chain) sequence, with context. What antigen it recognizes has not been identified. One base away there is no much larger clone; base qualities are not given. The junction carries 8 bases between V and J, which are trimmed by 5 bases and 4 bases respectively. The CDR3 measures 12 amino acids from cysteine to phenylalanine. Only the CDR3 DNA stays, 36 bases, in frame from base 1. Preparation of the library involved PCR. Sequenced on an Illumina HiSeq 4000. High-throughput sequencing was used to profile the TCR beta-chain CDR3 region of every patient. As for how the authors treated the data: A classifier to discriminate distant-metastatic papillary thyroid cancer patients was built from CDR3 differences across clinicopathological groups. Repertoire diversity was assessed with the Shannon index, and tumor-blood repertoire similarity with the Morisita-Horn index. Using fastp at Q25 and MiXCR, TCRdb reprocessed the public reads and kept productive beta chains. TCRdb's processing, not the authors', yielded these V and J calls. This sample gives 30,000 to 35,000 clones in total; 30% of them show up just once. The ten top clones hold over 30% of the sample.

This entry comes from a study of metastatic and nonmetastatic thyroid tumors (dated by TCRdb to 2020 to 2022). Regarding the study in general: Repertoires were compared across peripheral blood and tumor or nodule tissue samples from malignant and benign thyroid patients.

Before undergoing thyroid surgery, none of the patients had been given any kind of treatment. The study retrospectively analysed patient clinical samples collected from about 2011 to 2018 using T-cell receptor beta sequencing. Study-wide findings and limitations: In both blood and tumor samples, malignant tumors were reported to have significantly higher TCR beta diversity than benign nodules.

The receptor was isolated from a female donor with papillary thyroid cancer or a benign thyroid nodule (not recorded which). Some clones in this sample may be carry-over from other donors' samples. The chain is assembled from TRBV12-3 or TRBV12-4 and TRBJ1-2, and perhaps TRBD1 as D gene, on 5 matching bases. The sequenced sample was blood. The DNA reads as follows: TGTGCCAGCAGTGGCCAGGGCTATGGCTACACCTTC. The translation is CASSGQGYGYTF.